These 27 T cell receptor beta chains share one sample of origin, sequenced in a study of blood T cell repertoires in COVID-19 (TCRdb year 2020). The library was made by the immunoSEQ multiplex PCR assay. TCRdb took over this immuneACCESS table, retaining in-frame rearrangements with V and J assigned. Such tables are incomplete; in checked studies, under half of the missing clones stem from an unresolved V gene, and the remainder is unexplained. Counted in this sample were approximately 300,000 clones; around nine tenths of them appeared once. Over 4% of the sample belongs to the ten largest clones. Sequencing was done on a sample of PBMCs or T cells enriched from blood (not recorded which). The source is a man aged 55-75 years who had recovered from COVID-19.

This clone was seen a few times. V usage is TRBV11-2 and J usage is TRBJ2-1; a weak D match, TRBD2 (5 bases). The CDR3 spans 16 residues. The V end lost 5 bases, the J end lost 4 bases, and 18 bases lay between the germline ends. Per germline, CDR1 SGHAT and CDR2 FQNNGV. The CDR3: CASSRRTSNQYNEQFF. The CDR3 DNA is TGTGCCAGCAGCCGTCGGACTTCGAACCAATACAATGAGCAGTTCTTC.

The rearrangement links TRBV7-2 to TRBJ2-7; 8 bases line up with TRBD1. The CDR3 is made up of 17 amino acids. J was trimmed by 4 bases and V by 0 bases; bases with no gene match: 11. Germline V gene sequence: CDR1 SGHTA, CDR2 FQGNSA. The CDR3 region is CASSLAKGRGLWYEQYF. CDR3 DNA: TGTGCCAGCAGCTTAGCAAAGGGCAGGGGGCTGTGGTACGAGCAGTACTTC.

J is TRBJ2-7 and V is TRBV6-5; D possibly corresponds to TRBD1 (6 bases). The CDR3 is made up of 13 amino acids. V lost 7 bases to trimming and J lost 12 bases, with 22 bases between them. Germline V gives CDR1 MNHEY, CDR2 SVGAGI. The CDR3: CASTETGTSGWYF. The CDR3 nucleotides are TGTGCCAGCACCGAAACAGGGACCTCCGGGTGGTACTTC.

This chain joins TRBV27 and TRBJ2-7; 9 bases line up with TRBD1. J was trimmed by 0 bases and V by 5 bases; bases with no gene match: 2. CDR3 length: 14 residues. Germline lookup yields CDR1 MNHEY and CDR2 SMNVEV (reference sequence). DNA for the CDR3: TGTGCCAGCAGTCGACAGGGGGACTCCTACGAGCAGTACTTC. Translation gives CASSRQGDSYEQYF.

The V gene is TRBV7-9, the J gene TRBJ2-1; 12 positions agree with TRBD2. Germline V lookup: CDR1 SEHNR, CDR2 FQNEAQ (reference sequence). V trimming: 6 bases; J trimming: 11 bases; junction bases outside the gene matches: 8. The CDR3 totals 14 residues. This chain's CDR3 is CASSHRLAGEQQFF. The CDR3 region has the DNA TGTGCCAGCAGTCACCGACTAGCGGGAGAACAGCAGTTCTTC.

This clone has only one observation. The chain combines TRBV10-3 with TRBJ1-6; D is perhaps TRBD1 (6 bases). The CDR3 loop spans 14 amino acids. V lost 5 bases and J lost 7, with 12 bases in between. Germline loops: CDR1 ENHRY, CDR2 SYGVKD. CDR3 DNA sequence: TGTGCCATCAGTTCAGGGGTGGGAAATTCACCCCTCCACTTT. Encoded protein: CAISSGVGNSPLHF.

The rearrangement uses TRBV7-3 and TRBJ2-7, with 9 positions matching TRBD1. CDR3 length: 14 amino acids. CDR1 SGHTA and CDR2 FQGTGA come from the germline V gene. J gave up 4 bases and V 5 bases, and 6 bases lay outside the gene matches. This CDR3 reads CASSPQGAGYEQYF. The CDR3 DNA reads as TGTGCCAGCAGCCCACAGGGGGCCGGTTACGAGCAGTACTTC.

Here the CDR3 reads CATSDLRSGNTIYF. The CDR3 DNA sequence: TGTGCCACCAGTGATTTGCGCTCTGGAAACACCATATATTTT. The chain employs TRBV24-1 and TRBJ1-3; no reliable D call. V shed 0 bases and J shed 0 bases, with 2 bases lying between them. The CDR3 has 14 amino acids. Germline-derived CDR1 and CDR2 are KGHDR and SFDVKD.

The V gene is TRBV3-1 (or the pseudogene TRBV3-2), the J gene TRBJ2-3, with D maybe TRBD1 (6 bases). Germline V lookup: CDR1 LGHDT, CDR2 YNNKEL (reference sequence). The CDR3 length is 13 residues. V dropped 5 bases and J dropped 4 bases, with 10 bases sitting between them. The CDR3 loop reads CASSARGPDTQYF. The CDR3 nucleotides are TGTGCCAGCAGCGCCAGGGGTCCAGATACGCAGTATTTT.

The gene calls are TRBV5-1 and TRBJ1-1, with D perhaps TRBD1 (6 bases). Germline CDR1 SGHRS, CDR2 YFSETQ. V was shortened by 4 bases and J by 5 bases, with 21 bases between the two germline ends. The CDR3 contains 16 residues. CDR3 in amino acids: CASSTRGLGAGTEAFF. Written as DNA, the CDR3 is TGCGCCAGCAGCACCCGCGGGTTGGGGGCAGGGACTGAAGCTTTCTTT.

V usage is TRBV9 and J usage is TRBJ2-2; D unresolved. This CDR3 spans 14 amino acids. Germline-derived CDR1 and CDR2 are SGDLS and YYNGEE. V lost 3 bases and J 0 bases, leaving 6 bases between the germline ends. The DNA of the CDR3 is TGTGCCAGCAGCGGCACAACGAACACCGGGGAGCTGTTTTTT. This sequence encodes CASSGTTNTGELFF.

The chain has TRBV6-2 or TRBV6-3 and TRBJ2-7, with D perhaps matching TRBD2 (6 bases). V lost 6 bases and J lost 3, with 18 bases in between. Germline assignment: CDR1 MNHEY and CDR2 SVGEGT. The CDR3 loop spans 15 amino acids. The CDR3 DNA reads TGTGCCAGCAGCTTACTCGTGGTAGCGGACTACGAGCAGTACTTC. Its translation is CASSLLVVADYEQYF.

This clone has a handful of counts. As DNA, the CDR3 is TGTGCCAGCTCACGGGGACAGGGGAATCAAGAGACCCAGTACTTC. Its translation is CASSRGQGNQETQYF. The rearrangement links TRBV18 to TRBJ2-5; 10 bases align to TRBD1. V trimming: 4 bases; J trimming: 2 bases; junction bases outside the gene matches: 4. CDR3 size: 15 residues. The germline V gene has CDR1 KGHSH and CDR2 LQKENI.

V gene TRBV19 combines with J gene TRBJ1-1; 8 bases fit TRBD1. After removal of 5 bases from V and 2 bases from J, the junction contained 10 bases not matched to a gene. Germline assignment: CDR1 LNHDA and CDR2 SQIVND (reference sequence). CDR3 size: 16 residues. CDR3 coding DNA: TGTGCCAGTAGTGGCGGCCTGGGACAGGCTAACACTGAAGCTTTCTTT. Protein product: CASSGGLGQANTEAFF.

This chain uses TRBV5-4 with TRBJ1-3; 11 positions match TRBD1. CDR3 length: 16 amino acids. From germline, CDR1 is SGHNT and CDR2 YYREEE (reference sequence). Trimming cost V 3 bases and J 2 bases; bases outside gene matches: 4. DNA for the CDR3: TGTGCCAGCAGCTGGGGGGGACAGGGGGCTGGAAACACCATATATTTT. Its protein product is CASSWGGQGAGNTIYF.

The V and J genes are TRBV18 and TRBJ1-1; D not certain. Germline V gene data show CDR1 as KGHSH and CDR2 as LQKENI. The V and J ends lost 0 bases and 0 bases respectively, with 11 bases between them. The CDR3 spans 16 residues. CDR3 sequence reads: CASSPPGSPMNTEAFF. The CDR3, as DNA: TGTGCCAGCTCACCACCGGGCAGCCCCATGAACACTGAAGCTTTCTTT.

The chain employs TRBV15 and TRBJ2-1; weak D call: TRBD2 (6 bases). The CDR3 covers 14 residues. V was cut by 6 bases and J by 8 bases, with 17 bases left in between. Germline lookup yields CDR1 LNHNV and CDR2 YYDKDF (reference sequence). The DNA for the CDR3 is TGTGCCACCAGTCTGGGGGGAGACTTACATGAGCAGTTCTTC. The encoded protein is CATSLGGDLHEQFF.

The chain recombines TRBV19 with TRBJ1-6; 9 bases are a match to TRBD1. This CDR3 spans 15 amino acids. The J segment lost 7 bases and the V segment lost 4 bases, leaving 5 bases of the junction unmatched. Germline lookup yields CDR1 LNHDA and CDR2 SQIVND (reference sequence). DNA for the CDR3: TGTGCCAGTAGTAGACCGGGACAGGGAAATTCACCCCTCCACTTT. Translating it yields CASSRPGQGNSPLHF.

The CDR3 DNA sequence: TGTGCCAGCAGTGTAGCAGGGGCCGGTTTAATCGAGCAGTACTTC. Translated: CASSVAGAGLIEQYF. V is TRBV2 and J is TRBJ2-7, with D tentatively TRBD1 (6 bases). The CDR3 length is 15 residues. V lost 4 bases and J 6 bases, leaving 19 bases between the germline ends. Germline lookup yields CDR1 SNHLY and CDR2 FYNNEI.

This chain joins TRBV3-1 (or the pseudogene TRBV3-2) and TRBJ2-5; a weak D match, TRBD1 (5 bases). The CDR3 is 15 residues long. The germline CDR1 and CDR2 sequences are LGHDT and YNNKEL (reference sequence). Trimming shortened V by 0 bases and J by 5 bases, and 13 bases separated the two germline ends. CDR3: CASSQDSGARETQYF. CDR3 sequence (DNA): TGTGCCAGCAGCCAAGATAGTGGGGCTCGGGAGACCCAGTACTTC.

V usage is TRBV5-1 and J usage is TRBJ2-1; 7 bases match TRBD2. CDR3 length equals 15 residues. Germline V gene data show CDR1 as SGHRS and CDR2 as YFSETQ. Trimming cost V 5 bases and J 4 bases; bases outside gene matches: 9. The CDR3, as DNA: TGCGCCAGCAGTTTAGGCGGGACTACTTACAATGAGCAGTTCTTC. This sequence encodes CASSLGGTTYNEQFF. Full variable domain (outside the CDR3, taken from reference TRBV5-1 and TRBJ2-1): KAGVTQTPRYLIKTRGQQVTLSCSPISGHRSVSWYQQTPGQGLQFLFEYFSETQRNKGNFPGRFSGRQFSNSRSEMNVSTLELGDSALYLCASSLGGTTYNEQFFGPGTRLTVL.

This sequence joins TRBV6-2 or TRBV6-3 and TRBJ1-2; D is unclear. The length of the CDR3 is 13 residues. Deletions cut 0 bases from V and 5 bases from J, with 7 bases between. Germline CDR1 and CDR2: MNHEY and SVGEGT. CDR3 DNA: TGTGCCAGCAGTTACTCGAACCAGTATGGCTACACCTTC. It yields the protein CASSYSNQYGYTF.

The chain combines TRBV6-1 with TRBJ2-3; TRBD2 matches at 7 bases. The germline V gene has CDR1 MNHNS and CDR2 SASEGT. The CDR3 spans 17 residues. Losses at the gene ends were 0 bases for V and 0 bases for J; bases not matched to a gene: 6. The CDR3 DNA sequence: TGTGCCAGCAGTGAAGCGCCTAGCGGTCTTAGCACAGATACGCAGTATTTT. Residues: CASSEAPSGLSTDTQYF.

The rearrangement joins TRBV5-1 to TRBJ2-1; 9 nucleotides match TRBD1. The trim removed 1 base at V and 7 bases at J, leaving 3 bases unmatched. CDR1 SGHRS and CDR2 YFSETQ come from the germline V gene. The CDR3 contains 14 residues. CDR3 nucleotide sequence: TGCGCCAGCAGCTTGCAGACAGGGGGGAATGAGCAGTTCTTC. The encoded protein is CASSLQTGGNEQFF.

As DNA, the CDR3 is TGTGCCAGCAGTCCCCCCGGGACAGGGTTTGGAAACACCATATATTTT. This sequence encodes CASSPPGTGFGNTIYF. The rearrangement uses TRBV28 and TRBJ1-3; 9 bases align to TRBD1. V lost 5 bases, J lost 3 bases, and 8 bases stayed unmatched. The CDR3 runs 16 residues. CDR1 is MDHEN and CDR2 is SYDVKM in the germline V gene.

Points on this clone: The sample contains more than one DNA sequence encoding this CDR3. The CDR3 sequence is CASSVAQYNEQFF. CDR3 sequence (DNA): TGTGCCAGCAGCGTAGCACAGTACAATGAGCAGTTCTTC. J is TRBJ2-1 and V is TRBV9, with D unresolved. CDR1 and CDR2 (germline): SGDLS, YYNGEE. The CDR3 spans 13 residues. Between the trimmed V and J ends, which lost 0 bases and 4 bases, there was a span of 5 bases.

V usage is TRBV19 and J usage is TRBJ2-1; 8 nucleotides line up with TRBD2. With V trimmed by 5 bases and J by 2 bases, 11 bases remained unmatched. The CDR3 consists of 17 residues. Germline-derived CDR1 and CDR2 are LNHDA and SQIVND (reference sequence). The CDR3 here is CASSPWGWREAYNEQFF. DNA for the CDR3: TGTGCCAGTAGTCCCTGGGGTTGGCGGGAGGCCTACAATGAGCAGTTCTTC. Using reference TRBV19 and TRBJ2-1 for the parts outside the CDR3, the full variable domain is DGGITQSPKYLFRKEGQNVTLSCEQNLNHDAMYWYRQDPGQGLRLIYYSQIVNDFQKGDIAEGYSVSREKKESFPLTVTSAQKNPTAFYLCASSPWGWREAYNEQFFGPGTRLTVL.